This entry lists 2 T cell receptor beta chains sequenced from one sample in a study of memory CD4+ T cells and cytomegalovirus serostatus. Single viable CD3+CD4+CD8-CD45RO+ cells were sorted as the memory CD4+ T cells. The assay was immunoSEQ multiplex PCR, and TCRdb's table has in-frame clones only and misses some. This sample carries 52,000 or so clones, around 80% of them seen once, and the ten largest clones take around 1.6%. The specimen was memory CD4+ T cells from blood. These receptor sequences come from an adult in good health and CMV-seronegative.

The chain combines TRBV6-6 with TRBJ1-2; D is unclear. CDR3 length: 14 amino acids. V was pared by 2 bases and J by 8 bases, with 15 bases between. Germline values: CDR1 MNHNY, CDR2 SVGAGI (reference sequence). CDR3 region: CASSYRSVSGGYTF. In DNA, the CDR3 is TGTGCCAGCAGTTACCGCAGTGTTTCAGGCGGCTACACCTTC.

The gene calls are TRBV28 and TRBJ1-4; D call uncertain. CDR3 size: 12 residues. V gave up 6 bases and J gave up 11 bases, with 13 bases separating them. Germline V CDR1 and CDR2: MDHEN, SYDVKM. Here the CDR3 reads CASSYNMGKLFF. Written as DNA, the CDR3 is TGTGCCAGCAGCTACAACATGGGGAAACTGTTTTTT. Full variable domain (remainder filled in from reference TRBV28 and TRBJ1-4): DVKVTQSSRYLVKRTGEKVFLECVQDMDHENMFWYRQDPGLGLRLIYFSYDVKMKEKGDIPEGYSVSREKKERFSLILESASTNQTSMYLCASSYNMGKLFFGSGTQLSVL.